The T cell receptor beta chain under discussion was sequenced for a study of cytomegalovirus exposure and HLA in healthy donors. Of note for this clone: Its matching antigen is unknown.

The study ran its PCR with 60 Vbeta and 13 Jbeta primers. The authors' processing: In a later analysis, of roughly 83 million unique beta chains, roughly 11 million appeared in at least two donors. Sequencing was performed with immunoSEQ multiplex PCR; in TCRdb, only in-frame clones are kept and a portion is missing. The V and J calls and clone size were taken over from that table, and D and trimming were inferred from the DNA. Here the sample spans some 77,000 clones, 79% being singletons. The ends were cut back, 3 bases at V and 2 bases at J, with 11 bases in the middle. The germline CDR1 and CDR2 sequences are MNHEY and SVGAGI. The CDR3 has 14 amino acids. Study conclusions and caveats: The number of N-insertions in an Asian-associated ancestry cluster was reportedly below the roughly 700-donor mean in a later analysis. Reported performance of the classifier showed diagnosis of cytomegalovirus status with high specificity and sensitivity. A later analysis linked a missense variant in DCLRE1C to the trimming of TCR beta V and J genes.

Sequenced: PBMCs. This rearrangement joins TRBV6-5 to TRBJ2-7; D is uncertain. The sequence was collected from a woman aged 35 to 49 in good health and CMV-seropositive. The DNA of the CDR3 is TGTGCCAGCAGTTATCAGGATCCCACCTACGAGCAGTACTTC. This sequence encodes CASSYQDPTYEQYF.